The next 4 T cell receptor beta chains were all read from a single sample in a study of blood T cell repertoires in COVID-19. Only in-frame clones appear in the TCRdb table, and some are missing; sequencing was by immunoSEQ multiplex PCR. This table has a few hundred thousand clones, around 86% appearing once. The sequencing sample was made of peripheral blood. These TCRs come from a woman in her twenties or thirties with active or convalescent COVID-19.

The chain links TRBV12-2 to TRBJ1-2; TRBD1, the table's D call, lacks a check against the DNA. TRBV12-2 is annotated as a pseudogene. This CDR3 is 13 amino acids long. The CDR3 nucleotides read TGTGCAAGTCGCGGGGACAGCAACTATGGCTACACCTTC. Protein product: CASRGDSNYGYTF.

V usage is TRBV9 and J usage is TRBJ2-2; D remains ambiguous. In germline, CDR1 is SGDLS, CDR2 YYNGEE. V lost 0 bases, J lost 8 bases, and 23 bases lay in between. This CDR3 spans 18 amino acids. The CDR3 protein is CASSVAYGGSGVMGELFF. The CDR3 region has the DNA TGTGCCAGCAGCGTAGCTTATGGCGGAAGTGGAGTTATGGGGGAGCTGTTTTTT.

V and J are TRBV6-1 and TRBJ2-1; D might be TRBD1 (6 bases). Trimming pared 2 bases from V and 2 bases from J, leaving 13 bases between. Germline CDR1 and CDR2: MNHNS and SASEGT. There are 16 residues in the CDR3. The DNA for the CDR3 is TGTGCCAGCAGTGAATTTAAACAGGGACCCTACAATGAGCAGTTCTTC. Protein product: CASSEFKQGPYNEQFF.

The chain has TRBV7-2 and TRBJ1-2; D possibly corresponds to TRBD1 (5 bases). Between the trimmed V and J ends, which lost 0 bases and 4 bases, there was a span of 9 bases. The CDR3 has 14 residues. Germline values: CDR1 SGHTA, CDR2 FQGNSA. CDR3 nucleotide sequence: TGTGCCAGCAGCTTAGCTGGAGGGACCTATGGCTACACCTTC. Translated: CASSLAGGTYGYTF.